This T cell receptor beta chain was sequenced for a study of T cells in tumors after PD-1 blockade (dated by TCRdb to between 2018 and 2021). About the investigation overall: Patients were excluded if they had prior checkpoint blockade, use of systemic immunosuppressants, or recent radiotherapy or other anti-cancer therapy within 4 weeks. Patients received pembrolizumab 200 mg every 3 weeks or cemiplimab 350 mg every 2 weeks. Some patients also continued taking vismodegib 150 mg daily during anti-PD-1 treatment. RECIST version 1.1 was the standard used to evaluate clinical response. To compare clonotypes in blood versus tumor, bulk TCR sequencing was run on approximately 11 peripheral blood samples drawn from four or five patients. Paired single-cell RNA and TCR sequencing was performed on site-matched tumors from BCC or SCC patients before and after anti-PD-1 therapy. On average, peripheral blood samples had approximately 120,000 TCR templates (range 24,679-257,772) and 35,000 to 40,000 unique clonotypes.

Beyond this particular receptor, the publication reports: Where the novel T cell clones came from was not identified, and possible sources could include lymphoid organs or rare unexpanded clones inside the tumor or in the tumor periphery. Around two fifths of tumor TCR clonotypes were detected in blood, and some novel exhausted tumor clones were observed in pre-treatment blood, which was taken as suggesting peripheral recruitment.

The immunoSEQ platform was used to carry out deep TCRbeta sequencing. Concerning the study's data processing: For further analysis, only productive rearrangements were exported out of the immunoSEQ Analyzer. Bulk TCRbeta clonotypes were assigned T cell phenotypes by matching to single-cell RNA+TCR-seq clones sharing the same TCRbeta sequence. Clone enrichment in tumor was calculated as tumor frequency divided by PBMC frequency from bulk TCR sequencing. TCRs were grouped by GLIPH into specificity groups, defined as clusters of distinct TCRs likely recognizing common antigens via shared CDR3 motifs. This is the immuneACCESS table as TCRdb keeps it, with only in-frame sequences that have V and J called. A part of the clones is gone; compared with another copy, unresolved V genes explain less than half, and the rest is unexplained. V and J calls and clone size are as listed in that table; D and trimming were resolved from the DNA. The sample contains about 59,000 clones, about 82% of them found a single time. Roughly 13% of the sample is in the top ten clones.

With respect to this clone: The antigen it recognizes is unknown. No per-base quality is available; no much larger clone lies one base away.

The sample's time point label, in plain terms: before anti-PD-1 therapy. For bulk TCRbeta sequencing, genomic DNA was extracted from tumor biopsies or peripheral blood, and input amounts ranged from roughly 550 ng to 6,004 ng. Histologically proven advanced or metastatic basal or squamous cell carcinoma was present in all patients, all of whom were poor candidates for surgical resection. The basal cell carcinoma cohort comprised about eleven patients, of whom seven or eight had bulk tumor TCR sequencing. The CDR3 has 16 amino acids, counting the end cysteine and phenylalanine. The read is trimmed to its CDR3 DNA, 48 bases read in frame from base 1. Deletion took 0 bases off V and 5 bases off J, with a span of 11 bases between the germline ends. CDR1 and CDR2 were assigned from the germline V gene as SGHDN and FVKESK.

The TCR sequence derives from a human donor with basal cell carcinoma. Sequences were derived from PBMCs, sampled before anti-PD-1 treatment. The V and J genes are TRBV14 and TRBJ2-6, with no confidently assigned D gene. The CDR3 has the sequence CASSQEAWGRANVLTF. The nucleotide sequence reads as follows: TGTGCCAGCAGCCAAGAGGCATGGGGAAGGGCCAACGTCCTGACTTTC.